This entry lists 13 T cell receptor beta chains sequenced from one sample in a study of identical twins. TCRdb itself ran the 5' RACE reads through MiXCR, one entry per CDR3 protein. The sample has 690,000 or so distinct CDR3 sequences; less than 7% are singletons. Specimen: naive T cells sorted from blood. The receptor source for this set is a man younger than 35 in good health.

This clonotype was seen at least ten times. The chain combines TRBV3-1 with TRBJ1-1; D possibly corresponds to TRBD1 (6 bases). V gave up 1 base and J gave up 1 base, with 13 bases separating them. The CDR3 sequence is 16 residues long. Germline V gene lookup returns CDR1 LGHDT and CDR2 YNNKEL (reference sequence). This CDR3 is CASSQVGGLRNTEAFF. CDR3 in DNA: TGTGCCAGCAGCCAAGTCGGGGGGCTGAGGAACACTGAAGCTTTCTTT.

This clonotype was seen repeatedly, ten times or more. The gene calls are TRBV27 and TRBJ1-5; weak D call: TRBD1 (6 bases). This CDR3 has 18 amino acids. In germline, CDR1 is MNHEY, CDR2 SMNVEV (reference sequence). V lost 1 base, J lost 0 bases, and 16 bases lay in between. Here the CDR3 reads CASSLYPPTGSSNQPQHF. The CDR3, as DNA: TGTGCCAGCAGTTTATATCCGCCTACAGGGAGTAGCAATCAGCCCCAGCATTTT.

Many counts were recorded for this clonotype. The chain has TRBV7-8 and TRBJ2-3; no definite D call. Germline values: CDR1 SGHVS, CDR2 FQNEAQ. This CDR3 comprises 14 residues. V was cut by 2 bases and J by 0 bases, with 6 bases left in between. CDR3 nucleotide sequence: TGTGCCAGCAGCTTATCCCCTAGCACAGATACGCAGTATTTT. Translating gives CASSLSPSTDTQYF.

This clonotype was seen ten or more times. V gene TRBV5-1 combines with J gene TRBJ2-3; 16 bases fit TRBD2. CDR1 is SGHRS and CDR2 is YFSETQ in the germline V gene. This CDR3 has 17 residues. The V and J ends lost 3 bases and 6 bases, in that order; junction bases with no gene match: 7. DNA for the CDR3: TGCGCCAGCAGCTCGGGACTAGCGGGAGGGCCGTCCGATACGCAGTATTTT. This gives the protein CASSSGLAGGPSDTQYF.

The chain uses TRBV4-1 and TRBJ2-2; D gene unclear. V was trimmed by 1 base and J by 6 bases, leaving 9 bases between them. The CDR3 spans 14 residues. CDR1 and CDR2 (germline): MGHRA, YSYEKL. The CDR3 sequence: CASSQGGMAGELFF. For the CDR3, the DNA is TGCGCCAGCAGCCAAGGGGGTATGGCCGGGGAGCTGTTTTTT.

This clonotype came up many times. V and J are TRBV12-3 or TRBV12-4 and TRBJ2-2; no reliable D call. The CDR3 is 12 amino acids. V was trimmed by 5 bases and J by 7 bases, leaving 8 bases between them. CDR3 bases: TGTGCCAGCAGTACCTCGGGCGGGGAGCTGTTTTTT. Translated: CASSTSGGELFF.

The sample holds many counts of this clonotype. The chain recombines TRBV6-1 with TRBJ2-1; D is tentatively TRBD1 or TRBD2 (6 bases each). Trimming took off 6 bases at V and 8 bases at J, with 14 bases between the two ends. Germline V CDR1 and CDR2: MNHNS, SASEGT. This CDR3 is 13 amino acids long. The CDR3 sequence: CASSLTGTYEQFF. CDR3 nucleotide sequence: TGTGCCAGCAGCCTTACAGGGACTTATGAGCAGTTCTTC.

This clonotype was found many times. The chain couples TRBV24-1 to TRBJ2-7; no clear D gene. Trimming stripped 4 bases from V and 3 bases from J, with 3 bases between. The CDR3 runs 11 residues. Germline values: CDR1 KGHDR, CDR2 SFDVKD. The CDR3 loop reads CATSDIYEQYV. The CDR3, as DNA: TGTGCCACCAGTGACATCTACGAGCAGTACGTC.

This clonotype appeared many times. The chain joins TRBV4-3 to TRBJ2-7, with 7 bases lining up with TRBD2. Germline V gives CDR1 LGHNA, CDR2 YSLEER. The CDR3 has 14 amino acids. V gave up 1 base and J gave up 4 bases; unmatched junction bases: 4. The CDR3 is CASSQGTRSYEQYF. Here the CDR3 DNA reads TGCGCCAGCAGCCAAGGGACTAGGAGTTACGAGCAGTACTTC.

This clonotype has more than one count but fewer than ten. The gene calls are TRBV6-1 and TRBJ1-2, with 9 bases fitting TRBD1. The V gene's germline CDR1 is MNHNS and CDR2 SASEGT. This CDR3 spans 15 amino acids. After removal of 4 bases from V and 6 bases from J, the junction contained 9 bases not matched to a gene. CDR3 coding DNA: TGTGCCAGCAGTGGATACGCGGGACAGGGTCATGGCTACACCTTC. The encoded protein is CASSGYAGQGHGYTF.

In this sample, this clonotype turned up many times. V gene TRBV12-3 or TRBV12-4 combines with J gene TRBJ1-6; TRBD1 aligns across 7 bases. The CDR3 extends over 14 amino acids. V shed 5 bases and J 9 bases; nucleotides not matched to a gene: 7. The CDR3 nucleotides are TGTGCCAGCAGTCTAAACAGGGGTAGTTCACCCCTCCACTTT. Amino acids: CASSLNRGSSPLHF.

The chain links TRBV5-1 to TRBJ1-5; TRBD1 agrees at 8 bases. CDR1 and CDR2 from the germline V gene are SGHRS and YFSETQ. After removal of 4 bases from V and 9 bases from J, the junction contained 9 bases not matched to a gene. The CDR3 consists of 14 residues. CDR3 sequence reads: CASSPGQGAWPQHF. The CDR3 DNA reads as TGCGCCAGCAGCCCCGGACAGGGCGCTTGGCCCCAGCATTTT.

This clonotype was seen many times. This rearrangement joins TRBV15 to TRBJ2-3, with D tentatively TRBD1 (5 bases). CDR3 length: 14 residues. Germline V gives CDR1 LNHNV, CDR2 YYDKDF (reference sequence). The CDR3 loop reads CATARGSSTDTQYF. CDR3 in DNA: TGTGCGACCGCTAGGGGCAGTTCCACAGATACGCAGTATTTT.